Only a few counts were recorded for the clone carrying this T cell receptor (beta chain). Its matching antigen is unknown. CDR1 SGDLS and CDR2 YYNGEE come from the germline V gene. This CDR3 is 15 amino acids long. V lost 4 bases and J 0 bases, leaving 11 bases between the germline ends. These data originate in a study of beta chain features in type 1 diabetes. Broader study findings: Researchers cautioned that cDNA sequencing could over-represent cells with high TCR expression. Equally in patients and controls, shorter templates might have been favored by PCR. Within each of all four CD4+ subsets, Type 1 diabetes patients had TCRB CDR3s that were moderately but significantly shorter.

The sequenced template was cDNA made from the entire isolated RNA. Assay used: immunoSEQ multiplex PCR; TCRdb lists only in-frame clones, some missing. The sample lists under 850,000 clones; roughly 13% were seen once. The sequence was obtained from a young man with type 1 diabetes. Sequencing was carried out using naive CD4+ T cells from blood. The rearrangement uses TRBV9 and TRBJ1-5, with a tentative D call TRBD1 (6 bases). This CDR3 is CASSLQGYSNQPQHF. For the CDR3, the DNA is TGTGCCAGCAGCCTACAGGGCTATAGCAATCAGCCCCAGCATTTT.